The table lists the clone carrying this T cell receptor (beta chain) with a few counts. The target antigen is unknown. This entry is derived from a study of T cells after yellow fever vaccination. Study-wide results and caveats: Subsequent to the booster, the majority of primary-vaccination clones reappeared (around 96% CD4, 88% CD8). Weaker, the secondary response had a peak occurring faster, on day 5 versus 15.

For TCR, cDNA came from 5'RACE template switching, which added a universal primer site and UMIs. A single record per CDR3 protein comes from TCRdb applying MiXCR to the 5' RACE reads. The data contain approximately 350,000 distinct CDR3 sequences, around 10% of them singletons. The sequence was collected from a man between 18 and 35 years old who received the YFV17D yellow fever vaccine. Specimen: PBMCs, collected on the day of the first yellow fever vaccination.

The CDR3 bases are TGTGCCAGTAGCCAACGACTAGCCCCCCAAGAGACCCAGTACTTC. Translation gives CASSQRLAPQETQYF. V is TRBV19 and J is TRBJ2-5; 7 bases match TRBD2. The CDR3 runs to 15 residues. Germline V lookup: CDR1 LNHDA, CDR2 SQIVND (reference sequence). J gave up 1 base and V 6 bases, and 8 bases lay outside the gene matches.